Listed below are T cell receptor beta chains from one sample, sequenced in a study of metastatic and nonmetastatic thyroid tumors. TCRdb reanalyzed the PCR reads with MiXCR. Altogether some 18,000 clones are present, more than 30% being singletons, with the ten largest covering roughly 24%. The sequenced sample was tumor tissue. Receptor source: a female donor with papillary thyroid cancer or a benign thyroid nodule (not recorded which). Some clones in this sample may be carry-over from other donors' samples. Both conserved end residues are part of each CDR3. The D gene is left open where the match is weak. Size values are once, few and many counts, or a class for expanded clones, and some rows have none.

clone_size	v_call	d_call	j_call	cdr3_nt	cdr3_aa
-	TRBV20-1	TRBD1	TRBJ2-6	TGCAGTGCTAGAGGGGCGGCAGGGGGCGAATCTGGGGCCAACGTCCTGACTTTC	CSARGAAGGESGANVLTF
few	TRBV5-1	TRBD2	TRBJ2-7	TGCGCCAGCAGTCTAGCGGGAGGGCGAGGCGAGCAGTACTTC	CASSLAGGRGEQYF
-	TRBV11-2	TRBD2	TRBJ2-1	TGTGCCAGCAGCGTGAGACAGATAGCGGGGAACAATGAGCAGTTCTTC	CASSVRQIAGNNEQFF
-	TRBV5-4	-	TRBJ1-5	TGTGCCAGCAGCTTGGCTAACAGGGCTCCCTATAGCAATCAGCCCCAGCATTTT	CASSLANRAPYSNQPQHF
-	TRBV6-1	-	TRBJ1-6	TGTGCCGCCCTGCAGGCGAATAATTCACCCCTCCACTTT	CAALQANNSPLHF
-	TRBV10-3	TRBD2	TRBJ2-2	TGTGCCATCAATGTAGAACGGGAGGGTAACACCGGGGAGCTGTTTTTT	CAINVEREGNTGELFF
few	TRBV20-1	TRBD1	TRBJ2-2	TGCAGTGCTCCCGGGACAGGGGGTGACGGGGAGCTGTTTTTT	CSAPGTGGDGELFF
few	TRBV6-1	-	TRBJ2-7	TGTGCCAGCAGTCCCTCAACCTCCTACGAGCAGTACTTC	CASSPSTSYEQYF
-	TRBV20-1	TRBD1	TRBJ2-7	TGCAGTGCTAGGGGACAGGGCTACGAGCAGTACTTC	CSARGQGYEQYF
-	TRBV6-1	TRBD1	TRBJ1-2	TGTGCCAGCAGTCCGGGACAGGGGCCCTATGGCTACACCTTC	CASSPGQGPYGYTF
-	TRBV20-1	-	TRBJ1-2	TGCAGTGCTAGAGAGGTTCCGTATGGCTACACCTTC	CSAREVPYGYTF
-	TRBV3-1	-	TRBJ2-1	TGTGCCAGCAGCCCTAGCTCTTGGAGGTCGAATGAGCAGTTCTTC	CASSPSSWRSNEQFF
few	TRBV24-1	-	TRBJ2-2	TGTGCCACCAGTGGGTCTAGAGGTACCGGGGAGCTGTTTTTT	CATSGSRGTGELFF
-	TRBV5-6	-	TRBJ1-2	TGTGCCAGCAGCTTGGGCAGCTCTTATGGCTACACCTTC	CASSLGSSYGYTF
-	TRBV11-2	-	TRBJ2-1	TGTGCCAGCAGCTTAGATCAGGGAGTGGGGGGCAATGAGCAGTTCTTC	CASSLDQGVGGNEQFF
-	TRBV19	-	TRBJ1-1	TGTGCCAGTAGTACCGACAGCTCTGGGGTCACTGAAGCTTTCTTT	CASSTDSSGVTEAFF
-	TRBV6-5	TRBD1	TRBJ2-6	TGTGCCAGCAGGGCAGAGGGGGCCCTTTTAGCCGGGGCCAACGTCCTGACTTTC	CASRAEGALLAGANVLTF
-	TRBV6-1	TRBD1	TRBJ1-3	TGTGCCAGCAAACGGGACAGGGACGTCGGAAACACCATATATTTT	CASKRDRDVGNTIYF
few	TRBV20-1	TRBD2	TRBJ2-7	TGCAGTGCTAAGGCTTCGGGAGGGCTCTACGAGCAGTACTTC	CSAKASGGLYEQYF
few	TRBV2	TRBD1	TRBJ2-7	TGTGCCAGCACAGGGACAGGGTACCACGAGCAGTACTTC	CASTGTGYHEQYF
-	TRBV20-1	-	TRBJ1-1	TGCAGTGTTAGTATACAGACCACTCAAGCTTTCTTT	CSVSIQTTQAFF
-	TRBV28	TRBD1	TRBJ1-1	TGTGCCAGCAGTTTATGGGAAACAGGGGTCGGTGAGAACACTGAAGCTTTCTTT	CASSLWETGVGENTEAFF
few	TRBV6-2/TRBV6-3	TRBD1	TRBJ1-4	TGTGCCAGCAGTCATCGACAGGGTTTGGATGAAAAACTGTTTTTT	CASSHRQGLDEKLFF
-	TRBV11-3	-	TRBJ2-2	TGTGCCAGCAGCCCTTGGACAGACGTTTTCACCGGGGAGCTGTTTTTT	CASSPWTDVFTGELFF
-	TRBV7-2	-	TRBJ1-4	TGTGCCAGCAGCTTAGACGGGACGCCAAATGAAAAACTGTTTTTT	CASSLDGTPNEKLFF
large	TRBV2	-	TRBJ1-1	TGTGCCAGTTCGGGACAAATGAACACTGAAGCTTTCTTT	CASSGQMNTEAFF
-	TRBV9	-	TRBJ1-3	TGTGCCAGCAGCATACCCGGGACGGCTGGAAACACCATATATTTT	CASSIPGTAGNTIYF
-	TRBV6-1	TRBD1	TRBJ2-2	TGTGCCAGCAGTGAAGGGACAGGGAACACCGGGGAGCTGTTTTTT	CASSEGTGNTGELFF
-	TRBV5-6	TRBD2	TRBJ2-1	TGTGCCAGCAGCTTGGTTAGGGGCACTAGCGGGAGGACGCATGAGCAGTTCTTC	CASSLVRGTSGRTHEQFF
few	TRBV10-2	TRBD2	TRBJ2-1	TGCGCCAGCAGAGGACTAGCGGGAGAGTTTGGGAATGAGCAGTTCTTC	CASRGLAGEFGNEQFF
-	TRBV12-3/TRBV12-4	-	TRBJ1-2	TGTGCCAGCAGTCCGACCTCAAGGAACTATGGCTACACCTTC	CASSPTSRNYGYTF
-	TRBV19	-	TRBJ1-5	TGTGCCAGTAGTACAGGTGGTAATCAGCCCCAGCATTTT	CASSTGGNQPQHF
few	TRBV6-4	TRBD2	TRBJ2-1	TGTGCCAGCAGTGACCGACTAGCGGGAGACAATGAGCAGTTCTTC	CASSDRLAGDNEQFF
-	TRBV11-2	TRBD2	TRBJ2-2	TGTGCCAGCAGCCCGGGACTAGCGGGAGGCCTCGAGAGGGGGGAGCTGTTTTTT	CASSPGLAGGLERGELFF
-	TRBV20-1	-	TRBJ2-7	TGCAGTGCTAGATTCCCCGGCTCCTACGAGCAGTACTTC	CSARFPGSYEQYF
-	TRBV28	-	TRBJ1-2	TGTGCCAGCAGTACCCCAACGGGGAGGGCGGATGGCTACACCTTC	CASSTPTGRADGYTF
few	TRBV12-3/TRBV12-4	-	TRBJ2-7	TGTTCCAGCACGGGAAACTACGAGCAGTACTTC	CSSTGNYEQYF
few	TRBV9	-	TRBJ2-3	TGTGCCAGCAGCGTAGAGACAGATACGCAGTATTTT	CASSVETDTQYF
few	TRBV6-1	-	TRBJ1-1	TGTGCCAGCAGTGAAAATTGGGCGGCGGGCACTGAAGCTTTCTTT	CASSENWAAGTEAFF
-	TRBV6-1	-	TRBJ2-7	TGTGCCAGCAGTTTAGCGACTAGAAACTTCTTCGAGCAGTACTTC	CASSLATRNFFEQYF
-	TRBV30	-	TRBJ2-7	TGTGCCTGGAGTGGAATCTACGAGCAGTACTTC	CAWSGIYEQYF
few	TRBV12-3/TRBV12-4	TRBD2	TRBJ2-6	TGTGCCAGCTTACGGGAGGCTGGGGCCAACGTCCTGACTTTC	CASLREAGANVLTF
-	TRBV20-1	-	TRBJ1-2	TGCAGTGCTACTGGCCACAGATTGGCGGTCTATGGCTACACCTTC	CSATGHRLAVYGYTF
-	TRBV20-1	-	TRBJ2-1	TGCAGTGCTAGGCCCCGGACATCCTACAATGAGCAGTTCTTC	CSARPRTSYNEQFF
-	TRBV20-1	TRBD2	TRBJ2-5	TGCAGTGCTAGGGAACCACTAGCGGGAGTTACCGAGACCCAGTACTTC	CSAREPLAGVTETQYF
-	TRBV30	-	TRBJ1-6	TGTGCCTGGAGTGTGGTGGCGGTAGATAATTCACCCCTCCACTTT	CAWSVVAVDNSPLHF